This T cell receptor beta chain was observed in a study of control samples from healthy donors and cancer patients. J was trimmed by 1 base and V by 2 bases; bases with no gene match: 6. The germline V gene encodes CDR1 SGHNT and CDR2 YYREEE (reference sequence). The CDR3 is 15 amino acids. Measured with immunoSEQ multiplex PCR; TCRdb has only the in-frame clones, and not every one. The sample carries 100,000 to 150,000 clones, 80% to 95% recorded once. The sequence was collected from a young man in good health. Material: blood. V is TRBV5-4 and J is TRBJ2-7; the match to TRBD2 covers 7 bases. The CDR3 loop reads CASSFDPSGSYEQYF. The CDR3 bases are TGTGCCAGCAGCTTTGATCCTAGCGGATCCTACGAGCAGTACTTC. The full variable domain, in which reference TRBV5-4 and TRBJ2-7 provide the parts outside the CDR3, is ETGVTQSPTHLIKTRGQQVTLRCSSQSGHNTVSWYQQALGQGPQFIFQYYREEENGRGNFPPRFSGLQFPNYSSELNVNALELDDSALYLCASSFDPSGSYEQYFGPGTRLTVT.